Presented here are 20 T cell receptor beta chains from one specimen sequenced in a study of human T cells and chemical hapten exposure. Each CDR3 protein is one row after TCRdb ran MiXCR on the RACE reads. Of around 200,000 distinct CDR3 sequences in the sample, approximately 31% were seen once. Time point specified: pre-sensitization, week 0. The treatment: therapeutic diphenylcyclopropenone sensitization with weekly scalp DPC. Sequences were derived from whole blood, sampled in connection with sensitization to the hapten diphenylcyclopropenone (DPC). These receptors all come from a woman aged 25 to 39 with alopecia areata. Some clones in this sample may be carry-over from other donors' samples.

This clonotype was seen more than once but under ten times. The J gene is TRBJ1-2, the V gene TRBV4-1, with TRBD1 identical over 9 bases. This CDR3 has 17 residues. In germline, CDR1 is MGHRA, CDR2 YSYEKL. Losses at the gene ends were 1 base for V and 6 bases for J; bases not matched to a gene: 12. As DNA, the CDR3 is TGCGCCAGCAGCCAAGTCGGTGGACAGGGGAAGGAGGATGGCTACACCTTC. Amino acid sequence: CASSQVGGQGKEDGYTF.

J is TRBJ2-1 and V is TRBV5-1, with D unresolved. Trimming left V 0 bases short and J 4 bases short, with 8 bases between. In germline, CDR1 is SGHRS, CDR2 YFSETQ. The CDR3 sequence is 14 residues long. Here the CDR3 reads CASSLGSTYNEQFF. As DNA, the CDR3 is TGCGCCAGCAGCTTGGGTTCTACGTACAATGAGCAGTTCTTC.

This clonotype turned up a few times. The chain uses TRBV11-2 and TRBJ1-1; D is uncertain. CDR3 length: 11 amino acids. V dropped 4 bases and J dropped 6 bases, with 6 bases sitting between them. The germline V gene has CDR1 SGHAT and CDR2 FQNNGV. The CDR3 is CASSSYAEAFF. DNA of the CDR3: TGTGCCAGCAGCTCGTATGCTGAAGCTTTCTTT.

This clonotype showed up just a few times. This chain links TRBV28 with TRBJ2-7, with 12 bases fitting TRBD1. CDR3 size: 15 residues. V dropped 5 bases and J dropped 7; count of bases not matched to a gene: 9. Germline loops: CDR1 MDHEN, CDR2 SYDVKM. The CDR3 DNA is TGTGCCAGCAGTCTCCCGGGACAGGGGGCTGGTGAGCAGTACTTC. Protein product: CASSLPGQGAGEQYF.

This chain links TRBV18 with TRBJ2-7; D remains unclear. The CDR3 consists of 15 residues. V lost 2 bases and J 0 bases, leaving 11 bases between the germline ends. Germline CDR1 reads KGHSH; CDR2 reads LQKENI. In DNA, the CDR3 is TGTGCCAGCTCACCATCGGCGACGAGCTCCTACGAGCAGTACTTC. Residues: CASSPSATSSYEQYF.

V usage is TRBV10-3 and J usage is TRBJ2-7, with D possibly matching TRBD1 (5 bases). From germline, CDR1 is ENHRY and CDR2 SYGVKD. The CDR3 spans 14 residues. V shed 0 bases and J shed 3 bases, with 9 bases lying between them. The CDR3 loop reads CAISESTVVYEQYF. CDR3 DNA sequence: TGTGCCATCAGTGAGTCGACAGTCGTCTACGAGCAGTACTTC.

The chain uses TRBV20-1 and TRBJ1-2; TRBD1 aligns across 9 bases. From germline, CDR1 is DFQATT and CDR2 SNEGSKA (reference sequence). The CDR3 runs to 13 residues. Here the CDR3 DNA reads TGCAGCGCAGGGACAGGGAGAAATCTTGGCTACACCTTC. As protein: CSAGTGRNLGYTF.

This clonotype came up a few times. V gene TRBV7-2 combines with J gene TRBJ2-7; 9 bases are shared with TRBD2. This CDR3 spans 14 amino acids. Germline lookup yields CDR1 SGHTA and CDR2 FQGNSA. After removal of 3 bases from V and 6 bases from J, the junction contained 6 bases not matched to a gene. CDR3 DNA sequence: TGTGCCAGCAGCTTCCCTGGGACTAGCTTCGAGCAGTACTTC. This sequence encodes CASSFPGTSFEQYF.

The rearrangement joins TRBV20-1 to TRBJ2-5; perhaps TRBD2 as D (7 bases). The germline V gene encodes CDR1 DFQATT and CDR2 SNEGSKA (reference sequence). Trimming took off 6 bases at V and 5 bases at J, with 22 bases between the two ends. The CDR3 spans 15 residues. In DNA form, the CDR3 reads TGCAGTGCCCCCCGGGGGGCTAGCGTAGGGGAGACCCAGTACTTC. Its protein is CSAPRGASVGETQYF.

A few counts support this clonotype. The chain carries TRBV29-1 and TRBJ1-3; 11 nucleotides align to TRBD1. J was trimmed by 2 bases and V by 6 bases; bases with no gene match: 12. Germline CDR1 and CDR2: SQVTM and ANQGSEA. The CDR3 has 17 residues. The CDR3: CSVAGTGGDLAGNTIYF. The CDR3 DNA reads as TGCAGCGTCGCCGGGACAGGGGGGGATCTTGCTGGAAACACCATATATTTT.

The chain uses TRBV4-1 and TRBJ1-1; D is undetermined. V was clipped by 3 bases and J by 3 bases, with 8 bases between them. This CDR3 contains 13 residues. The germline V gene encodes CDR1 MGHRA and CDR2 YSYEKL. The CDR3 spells CASSHLKDTEAFF. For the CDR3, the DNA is TGCGCCAGCAGCCACCTGAAGGACACTGAAGCTTTCTTT.

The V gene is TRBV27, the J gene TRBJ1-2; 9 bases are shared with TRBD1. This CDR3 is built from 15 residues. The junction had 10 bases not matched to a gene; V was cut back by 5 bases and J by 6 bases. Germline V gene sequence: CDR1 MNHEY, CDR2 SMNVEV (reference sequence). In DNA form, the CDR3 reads TGTGCCAGCAGTCTAAACAGGGACAGGGAACATGGCTACACCTTC. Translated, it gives CASSLNRDREHGYTF.

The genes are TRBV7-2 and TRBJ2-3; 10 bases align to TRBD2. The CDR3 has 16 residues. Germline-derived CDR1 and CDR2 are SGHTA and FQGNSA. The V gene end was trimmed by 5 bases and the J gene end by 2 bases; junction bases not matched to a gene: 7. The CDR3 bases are TGTGCCAGCAGCATGGCTAGCGGGAGTACCACAGATACGCAGTATTTT. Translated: CASSMASGSTTDTQYF.

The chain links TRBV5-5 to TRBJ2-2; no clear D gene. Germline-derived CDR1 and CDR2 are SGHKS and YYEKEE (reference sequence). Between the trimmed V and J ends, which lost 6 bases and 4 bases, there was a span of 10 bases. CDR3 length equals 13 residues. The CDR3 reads CASTGRVTGELFF. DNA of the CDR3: TGTGCCAGCACTGGGCGAGTCACCGGGGAGCTGTTTTTT.

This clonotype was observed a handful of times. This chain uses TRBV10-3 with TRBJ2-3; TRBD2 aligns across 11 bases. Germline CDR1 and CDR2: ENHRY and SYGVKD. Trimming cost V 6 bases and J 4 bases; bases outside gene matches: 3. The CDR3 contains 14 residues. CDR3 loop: CAIRTSGNADTQYF. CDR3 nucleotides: TGTGCCATCAGGACTAGCGGGAATGCAGATACGCAGTATTTT.

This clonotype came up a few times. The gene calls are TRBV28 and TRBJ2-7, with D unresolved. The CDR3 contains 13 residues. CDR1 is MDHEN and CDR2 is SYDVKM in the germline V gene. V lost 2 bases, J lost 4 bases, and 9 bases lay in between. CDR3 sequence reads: CASSLGSGYEQYF. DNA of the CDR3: TGTGCCAGCAGTTTAGGGTCGGGTTACGAGCAGTACTTC.

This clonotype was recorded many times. The CDR3 nucleotides read TGTGCCAGCAGCCAAGGGCTAGCTTACGAGCAGTACTTC. Translation gives CASSQGLAYEQYF. This chain connects TRBV3-1 to TRBJ2-7, with D maybe TRBD2 (5 bases). Trimming took 1 base from V and 4 from J, leaving 8 bases between them. The germline CDR1 and CDR2 sequences are LGHDT and YNNKEL (reference sequence). The CDR3 loop spans 13 amino acids.

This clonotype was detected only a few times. The CDR3: CASSLGDRDTGELFF. DNA for the CDR3: TGCGCCAGCAGCTTGGGCGACAGGGACACCGGGGAGCTGTTTTTT. This chain joins TRBV5-1 and TRBJ2-2; 7 nucleotides align to TRBD1. This CDR3 has 15 amino acids. Germline lookup yields CDR1 SGHRS and CDR2 YFSETQ. After removal of 0 bases from V and 3 bases from J, the junction contained 2 bases not matched to a gene.

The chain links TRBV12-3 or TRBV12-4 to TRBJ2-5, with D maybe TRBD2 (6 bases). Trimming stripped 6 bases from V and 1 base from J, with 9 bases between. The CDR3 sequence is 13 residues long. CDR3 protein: CASSRETQETQYF. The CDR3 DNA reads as TGTGCCAGCAGCCGGGAGACCCAAGAGACCCAGTACTTC.

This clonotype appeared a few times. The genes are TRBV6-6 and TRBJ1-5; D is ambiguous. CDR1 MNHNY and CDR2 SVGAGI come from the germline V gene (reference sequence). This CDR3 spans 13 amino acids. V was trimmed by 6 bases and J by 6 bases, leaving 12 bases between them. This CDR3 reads CASSTTKSQPQHF. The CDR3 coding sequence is TGTGCCAGCAGCACCACCAAGAGTCAGCCCCAGCATTTT.